This T cell receptor beta chain originates from a study of OX40 agonist ivuxolimab in advanced cancers. Produced via immunoSEQ multiplex PCR; TCRdb's table is partial and in-frame only. The sample has some 8,300 clones, more than 65% seen once; the top ten hold over 40%. Whole-study results and caveats: Some nonresponders likewise displayed low normalized T-cell clonal expansion.

As to this clone: The antigen remains undetermined.

This receptor was taken from an adult with an advanced solid tumor such as melanoma, head and neck, liver or kidney cancer. Sequencing used CD4+ or CD8+ T cells sorted from blood, obtained in a trial of the OX40 agonist ivuxolimab.

The CDR3 region has the DNA TGTGCCAGCAGCCCCCGGGACAGGGGTCCCGGGGAGCTGTTTTTT. It encodes CASSPRDRGPGELFF. The chain links TRBV7-9 to TRBJ2-2; 10 nucleotides line up with TRBD1. CDR1 is SEHNR, CDR2 FQNEAQ, per germline (reference sequence). The CDR3 contains 15 residues. V lost 5 bases, J lost 6 bases, and 6 bases stayed unmatched.